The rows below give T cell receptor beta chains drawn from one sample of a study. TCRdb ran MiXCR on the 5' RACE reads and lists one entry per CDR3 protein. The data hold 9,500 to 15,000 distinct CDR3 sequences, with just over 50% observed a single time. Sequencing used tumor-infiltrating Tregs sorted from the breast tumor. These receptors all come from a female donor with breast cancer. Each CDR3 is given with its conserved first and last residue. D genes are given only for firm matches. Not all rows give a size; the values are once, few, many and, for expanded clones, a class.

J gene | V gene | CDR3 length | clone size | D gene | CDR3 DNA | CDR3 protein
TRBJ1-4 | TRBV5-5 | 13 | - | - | TGTGCCAGCAGCTTTTCCGGGAATGAAAAACTGTTTTTT | CASSFSGNEKLFF
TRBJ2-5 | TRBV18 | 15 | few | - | TGTGCCAGCTCACCAGGAGGCCTGCCGGGAGAGACCCAGTACTTC | CASSPGGLPGETQYF
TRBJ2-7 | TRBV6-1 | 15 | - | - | TGTGCCAGCAGTGAACCCACTTCAAGCTGGGACGAGCAGTACTTC | CASSEPTSSWDEQYF
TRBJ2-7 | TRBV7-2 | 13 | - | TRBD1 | TGTGCCAGCCAGGACAGGGGGTCTTACGAGCAGTACTTC | CASQDRGSYEQYF
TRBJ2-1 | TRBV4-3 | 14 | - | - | TGCGCCAGCAGCCAAGGCTACTCCTACAATGAGCAGTTCTTC | CASSQGYSYNEQFF
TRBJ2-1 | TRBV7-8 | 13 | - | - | TGTGCCAGCAGCTTAGAGGACTACAATGAGCAGTTCTTC | CASSLEDYNEQFF
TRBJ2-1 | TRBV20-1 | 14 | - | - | TGCAGTGCTAGAGTCGGCGGATATGACAATGAGCAGTTCTTC | CSARVGGYDNEQFF
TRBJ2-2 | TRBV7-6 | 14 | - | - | TGTGCTAGCAGCCCAGACGCCACCCCCGGGGAGCTGTTTTTT | CASSPDATPGELFF
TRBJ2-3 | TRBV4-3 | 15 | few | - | TGCGCCAGCAGCCAAGCTCTGGGCCCCACAGATACGCAGTATTTT | CASSQALGPTDTQYF
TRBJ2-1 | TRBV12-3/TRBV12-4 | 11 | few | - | TGTGCCAGCAGGACGCGCAATGAGCAGTTCTTC | CASRTRNEQFF
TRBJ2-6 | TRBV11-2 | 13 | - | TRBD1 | TGTGCCAGCAGCACTGACAGGGTAGACGTCCTGACTTTC | CASSTDRVDVLTF
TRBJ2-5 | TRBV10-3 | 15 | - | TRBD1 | TGTGCCATCAGTGAGTTGGGACAGGGACAAGAGACCCAGTACTTC | CAISELGQGQETQYF
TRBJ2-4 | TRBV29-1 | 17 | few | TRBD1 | TGCAGCGTTGCGTTGAGGCAGGGGGCGCGTTCCAAAAACATTCAGTACTTC | CSVALRQGARSKNIQYF
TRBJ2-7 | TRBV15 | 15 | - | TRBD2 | TGTGCCACCAGCAGAGATCGGGAGGGAGGATACGAGCAGTACTTC | CATSRDREGGYEQYF
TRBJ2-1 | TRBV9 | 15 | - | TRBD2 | TGTGCCAGCAGCGTTCTAGCGGTACCACAGGATGAGCAGTTCTTC | CASSVLAVPQDEQFF
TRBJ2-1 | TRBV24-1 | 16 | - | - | TGTGCCACCAGTGATCCAGCAGGGTTCTCCTACAATGAGCAGTTCTTC | CATSDPAGFSYNEQFF
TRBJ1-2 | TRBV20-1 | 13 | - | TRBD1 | TGCAGTGCCCGGAGGACAGGAGGGAATGGCTACACCTTC | CSARRTGGNGYTF
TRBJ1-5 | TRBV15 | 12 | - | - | TGTGCCACCAGCAGAGATAGGCAGGGCCAGCATTTT | CATSRDRQGQHF
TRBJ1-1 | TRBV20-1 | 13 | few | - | TGCAGTGCTCTACTGGACAGGAACACTGAAGCTTTCTTT | CSALLDRNTEAFF
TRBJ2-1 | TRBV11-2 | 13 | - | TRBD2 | TGTGCCAGCAGCTTAGAAAGGACTAGCAGACAGTTCTTC | CASSLERTSRQFF
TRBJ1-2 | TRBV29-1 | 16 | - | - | TGCAGCGTTGAACGGGGGGACGTGGGCGGAGGGTATGGCTACACCTTC | CSVERGDVGGGYGYTF
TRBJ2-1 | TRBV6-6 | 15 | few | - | TGTGCCAGCAGAAGGGGAGGGGGCCCCTACAATGAGCAGTTCTTC | CASRRGGGPYNEQFF
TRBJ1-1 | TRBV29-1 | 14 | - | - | TGCAGCGTTGAGGGTCGGGGATTGAACACTGAAGCTTTCTTT | CSVEGRGLNTEAFF
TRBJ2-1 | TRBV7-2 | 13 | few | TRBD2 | TGTGCCAGTCAACTAGCGGGAGCGAATGAGCAGTTCTTC | CASQLAGANEQFF